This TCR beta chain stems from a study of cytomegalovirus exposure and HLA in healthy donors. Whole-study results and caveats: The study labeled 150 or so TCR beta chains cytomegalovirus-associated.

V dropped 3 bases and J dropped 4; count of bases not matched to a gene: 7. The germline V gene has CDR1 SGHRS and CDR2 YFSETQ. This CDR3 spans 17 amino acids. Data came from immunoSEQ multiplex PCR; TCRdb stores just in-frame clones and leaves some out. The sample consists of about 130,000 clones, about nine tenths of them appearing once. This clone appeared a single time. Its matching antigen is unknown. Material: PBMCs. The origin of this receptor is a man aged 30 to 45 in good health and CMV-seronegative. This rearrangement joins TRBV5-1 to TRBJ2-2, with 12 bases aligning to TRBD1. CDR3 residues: CASSSGTGGYPTGELFF. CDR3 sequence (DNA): TGCGCCAGCAGCTCCGGGACAGGGGGCTACCCCACCGGGGAGCTGTTTTTT.